The 22 T cell receptor beta chains presented below share a single source sample, sequenced in a study of beta chain features in type 1 diabetes. General study points: Moderately but significantly shorter TCRB CDR3s were found in Type 1 diabetes patients in all four CD4+ subsets.

The antigens for these receptors are not known. Expressed TCRB transcripts were sequenced after all isolated RNA was converted to cDNA. TCRdb's table, derived via immunoSEQ multiplex PCR, lists solely in-frame clones and lacks some. This sample yields hundreds of thousands of clones, of which 11% to 15% are seen a single time; 0.035% to 0.045% belongs to the top ten. The sequenced sample was naive CD4+ T cells from blood. These receptors came from a man between 18 and 35 years old with type 1 diabetes.

The gene calls are TRBV9 and TRBJ2-5; TRBD2 aligns across 9 bases. Germline CDR1 SGDLS, CDR2 YYNGEE. The V and J ends lost 3 bases and 7 bases, in that order; junction bases with no gene match: 13. The CDR3 runs to 16 residues. CDR3 amino acids: CASSASLGGRGATQYF. Here the CDR3 DNA reads TGTGCCAGCAGCGCCTCCTTGGGCGGGAGGGGTGCGACCCAGTACTTC.

V is TRBV10-3 and J is TRBJ1-4; no definite D call. V lost 0 bases and J 6 bases, leaving 5 bases between the germline ends. CDR3 length: 13 amino acids. The V gene's germline CDR1 is ENHRY and CDR2 SYGVKD. CDR3 sequence reads: CAISESSHEKLFF. The CDR3 nucleotides are TGTGCCATCAGTGAGTCTTCGCATGAAAAACTGTTTTTT.

The genes are TRBV7-9 and TRBJ2-2, with D possibly being TRBD2 (6 bases). From germline, CDR1 is SEHNR and CDR2 FQNEAQ (reference sequence). V was trimmed by 4 bases and J by 4 bases, leaving 16 bases between them. The CDR3 runs to 16 residues. CDR3 in DNA: TGTGCCAGCAGCTCCCTTGGGGGGTTCGCCACCGGGGAGCTGTTTTTT. It codes for CASSSLGGFATGELFF.

This chain connects TRBV4-1 to TRBJ1-4; D is undetermined. Trimming pared 2 bases from V and 4 bases from J, leaving 8 bases between. Germline V CDR1 and CDR2: MGHRA, YSYEKL. The CDR3 covers 14 residues. The CDR3 DNA is TGCGCCAGCAGCCAATACAGTTATAATGAAAAACTGTTTTTT. Its protein product is CASSQYSYNEKLFF.

This clone was counted only a few times. The chain couples TRBV7-2 to TRBJ1-1; 9 bases fit TRBD1. Germline V gene sequence: CDR1 SGHTA, CDR2 FQGNSA. Losses at the gene ends were 0 bases for V and 6 bases for J; bases not matched to a gene: 5. This CDR3 is built from 15 residues. The CDR3 coding sequence is TGTGCCAGCAGCTTAGCGGGACAGGGTTTCCCTGAAGCTTTCTTT. It specifies CASSLAGQGFPEAFF.

This clone was picked up one time. V is TRBV5-6 and J is TRBJ1-5; the match to TRBD1 covers 7 bases. This CDR3 spans 12 amino acids. J was trimmed by 3 bases and V by 8 bases; bases with no gene match: 2. CDR1 SGHDT and CDR2 YYEEEE come from the germline V gene. The CDR3 nucleotides read TGTGCCAGAACAGGGGACAATCAGCCCCAGCATTTT. Residues: CARTGDNQPQHF.

The chain employs TRBV14 and TRBJ1-6, with a weak D call TRBD1 (5 bases). In germline, CDR1 is SGHDN, CDR2 FVKESK. The CDR3 sequence is 16 residues long. With 3 bases removed from V and 6 bases from J, the gap between germline ends came to 15 bases. The CDR3 protein is CASSQYPGRGNSPLHF. The DNA of the CDR3 is TGTGCCAGCAGCCAGTATCCGGGACGGGGTAATTCACCCCTCCACTTT.

The chain couples TRBV19 to TRBJ2-1; no firm D call. Germline lookup yields CDR1 LNHDA and CDR2 SQIVND (reference sequence). The CDR3 has 11 residues. V was clipped by 5 bases and J by 8 bases, with 7 bases between them. The CDR3 DNA reads as TGTGCCAGTAGTCGAGGTGATGAGCAGTTCTTC. It is translated as CASSRGDEQFF.

A few counts support this clone. The CDR3 loop is CASSRGTFPYEQYF. The CDR3 DNA reads as TGTGCCAGCAGCCGGGGGACGTTCCCCTACGAGCAGTACTTC. This chain uses TRBV7-8 with TRBJ2-7; D is perhaps TRBD2 (6 bases). The CDR3 loop spans 14 amino acids. Germline assignment: CDR1 SGHVS and CDR2 FQNEAQ. Trimming removed 5 bases at V and 2 bases at J, with 13 bases between.

This chain links TRBV19 with TRBJ1-1; D remains unclear. Germline V gene lookup returns CDR1 LNHDA and CDR2 SQIVND (reference sequence). The CDR3 sequence is 16 residues long. The V end was cut by 1 base, the J end by 3 bases, with 15 bases between. The CDR3 reads CASSIAETLGDTEAFF. CDR3 in DNA: TGTGCCAGTAGTATAGCTGAGACACTTGGCGACACTGAAGCTTTCTTT.

The CDR3 region is CASSASGQSLDTQYF. Written as DNA, the CDR3 is TGTGCCAGCAGCGCCTCGGGACAGAGCTTAGATACGCAGTATTTT. V is TRBV7-9 and J is TRBJ2-3; TRBD1 matches at 7 bases. The CDR3 is made up of 15 amino acids. Trimming took 5 bases from V and 5 from J; bases not matched to a gene: 10. Germline CDR1 SEHNR, CDR2 FQNEAQ (reference sequence). Full variable domain (rest looked up from reference TRBV7-9 and TRBJ2-3): DTGVSQNPRHKITKRGQNVTFRCDPISEHNRLYWYRQTLGQGPEFLTYFQNEAQLEKSRLLSDRFSAERPKGSFSTLEIQRTEQGDSAMYLCASSASGQSLDTQYFGPGTRLTVL.

This clone occurred a few times. V and J are TRBV5-1 and TRBJ2-7; D tentatively fits TRBD1 or TRBD2 (6 bases each). This CDR3 comprises 13 residues. The V end was cut by 4 bases, the J end by 5 bases, with 13 bases between. Germline CDR1 reads SGHRS; CDR2 reads YFSETQ. Written as DNA, the CDR3 is TGCGCCAGCAGCCAAGTCGGGGGCCACGAGCAGTACTTC. Amino acid sequence: CASSQVGGHEQYF.

V gene TRBV6-5 combines with J gene TRBJ2-7; D tentatively fits TRBD1 or TRBD2 (5 bases each). The germline V gene has CDR1 MNHEY and CDR2 SVGAGI. V lost 3 bases to trimming and J lost 0 bases, with 12 bases between them. This CDR3 is built from 15 residues. The CDR3 spells CASSYAWGSSYEQYF. CDR3 sequence (DNA): TGTGCCAGCAGTTATGCTTGGGGGAGCTCCTACGAGCAGTACTTC.

The V call is TRBV19, the J call TRBJ2-2, with D uncertain. CDR1 is LNHDA, CDR2 SQIVND, per germline (reference sequence). With 3 bases removed from V and 6 bases from J, the gap between germline ends came to 8 bases. CDR3 length equals 13 residues. The CDR3 DNA follows: TGTGCCAGTAGTATGGTATCACCCGGGGAGCTGTTTTTT. This gives the protein CASSMVSPGELFF.

On this clone itself: At the DNA level, this CDR3 is encoded by other sequences in the same sample as well. This chain links TRBV2 with TRBJ2-3; 11 bases line up with TRBD2. Per germline, CDR1 SNHLY and CDR2 FYNNEI. The CDR3 consists of 15 residues. After removal of 4 bases from V and 3 bases from J, the junction contained 3 bases not matched to a gene. CDR3 nucleotide sequence: TGTGCCAGCAGTGGACTAGCGGGAAGAACAGATACGCAGTATTTT. Encoded protein: CASSGLAGRTDTQYF.

In this sample, this clone turned up a few times. The gene calls are TRBV19 and TRBJ2-1; possible D gene TRBD1, 5 bases. V lost 11 bases to trimming and J lost 4 bases, with 18 bases between them. CDR3 length: 14 amino acids. Germline values: CDR1 LNHDA, CDR2 SQIVND (reference sequence). CDR3 loop: CAPTWATGYNEQFF. The CDR3 bases are TGTGCCCCTACATGGGCAACAGGATACAATGAGCAGTTCTTC.

V is TRBV19 and J is TRBJ2-3; a weak D match, TRBD1 (6 bases). The CDR3 extends over 15 amino acids. Germline V lookup: CDR1 LNHDA, CDR2 SQIVND (reference sequence). V was clipped by 8 bases and J by 1 base, with 16 bases between them. The CDR3 coding sequence is TGTGCCAGTCGCAGGGGCCGAGAGGGCACAGATACGCAGTATTTT. This encodes CASRRGREGTDTQYF.

This sequence joins TRBV7-2 and TRBJ2-7; D may be TRBD2 (6 bases). Per germline, CDR1 SGHTA and CDR2 FQGNSA. The CDR3 consists of 13 residues. The ends were cut back, 5 bases at V and 9 bases at J, with 17 bases in the middle. The CDR3 region has the DNA TGTGCCAGCAGCCCCGGGCTGGGGGGAGGGCAGTACTTC. This encodes CASSPGLGGGQYF.

The CDR3 loop reads CASSPSRDQETQYF. The CDR3 DNA follows: TGTGCCAGCAGCCCTTCCAGGGATCAAGAGACCCAGTACTTC. This chain uses TRBV14 with TRBJ2-5; weak D call: TRBD1 (5 bases). Germline V gives CDR1 SGHDN, CDR2 FVKESK. CDR3 length: 14 amino acids. Trimming cost V 4 bases and J 2 bases, with 11 bases left between them.

In its sample, this clone was seen a few times. The chain uses TRBV30 and TRBJ2-2; no reliable D call. Germline CDR1 reads GTSNPN; CDR2 reads SVGIG (reference sequence). Trimming left V 7 bases short and J 4 bases short, with 13 bases between. CDR3 length: 13 residues. As DNA, the CDR3 is TGTGCCTTTCTAAAACCGGGCACCGGGGAGCTGTTTTTT. The encoded protein is CAFLKPGTGELFF. Full variable domain (remainder filled in from reference TRBV30 and TRBJ2-2): SQTIHQWPATLVQPVGSPLSLECTVEGTSNPNLYWYRQAAGRGLQLLFYSVGIGQISSEVPQNLSASRPQDRQFILSSKKLLLSDSGFYLCAFLKPGTGELFFGEGSRLTVL.

The sample holds a few counts of this clone. Mismatch with germline at one junction end may stem from a read error. The rearrangement uses TRBV7-7 and TRBJ2-1, with a weak D call TRBD1 (6 bases). The length of the CDR3 is 13 residues. Per germline, CDR1 SSHAT and CDR2 FNYEAQ (reference sequence). The CDR3 here is CASSLAQGTEQFF. In DNA form, the CDR3 reads TGTGCTAGCAGCTTAGCCCAGGGGACCGAGCAGTTCTTC. The full variable domain, rest sourced from reference TRBV7-7 and TRBJ2-1, is GAGVSQSPRYKVTKRGQDVTLRCDPISSHATLYWYQQALGQGPEFLTYFNYEAQPDKSGLPSDRFSAERPEGSISTLTIQRTEQRDSAMYRCASSLAQGTEQFFGPGTRLTVL.

This chain uses TRBV19 with TRBJ2-1; D perhaps matches TRBD2 (5 bases). The CDR3 runs 16 residues. V lost 7 bases to trimming and J lost 2 bases, with 18 bases between them. Germline-derived CDR1 and CDR2 are LNHDA and SQIVND (reference sequence). CDR3 coding DNA: TGTGCCAGTAAGAAGTCCCCGGGGATCCCCTACAATGAGCAGTTCTTC. Its protein is CASKKSPGIPYNEQFF. Full variable domain (outside the CDR3, taken from reference TRBV19 and TRBJ2-1): DGGITQSPKYLFRKEGQNVTLSCEQNLNHDAMYWYRQDPGQGLRLIYYSQIVNDFQKGDIAEGYSVSREKKESFPLTVTSAQKNPTAFYLCASKKSPGIPYNEQFFGPGTRLTVL.